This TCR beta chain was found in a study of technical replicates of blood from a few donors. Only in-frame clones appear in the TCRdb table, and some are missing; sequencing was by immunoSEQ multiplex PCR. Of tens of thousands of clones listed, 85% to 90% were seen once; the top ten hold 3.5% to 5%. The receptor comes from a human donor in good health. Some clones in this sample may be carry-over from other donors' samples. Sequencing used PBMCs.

As DNA, the CDR3 is TGCGCCAGCAGCTTATCTAGCGGGGGGGCCCCCGGGGAGCTGTTTTTT. Translating gives CASSLSSGGAPGELFF. The chain joins TRBV5-1 to TRBJ2-2, with TRBD2 identical over 12 bases. Germline V CDR1 and CDR2: SGHRS, YFSETQ. The junction had 5 bases not matched to a gene; V was cut back by 2 bases and J by 6 bases. The CDR3 spans 16 residues.